This T cell receptor (beta chain) derives from a study of T cells in Graves' hyperthyroidism and ophthalmopathy. Study-wide results and caveats: Appearing also in blood were most of the thyroid clonotypes expanded above 0.001.

To note about this clonotype: Its antigen is unidentified.

Exclusion of patients followed from uncontrolled infection, other autoimmune disease, pregnancy or lactation. Clinical symptoms, serum thyroxine, TRAb, thyroid ultrasound and orbital computed tomography established diagnosis. RNA transcripts yielded amplified TCR beta CDR3 regions. An initial round of RT-PCR targeting the TCR CDR3 relied on the HTBI primer set. From the multiplex PCR reads, TCRdb called clonotypes with MiXCR, one entry per CDR3 protein. Seen here are some 600,000 distinct CDR3 sequences, under 60% observed once, and the top ten hold nearly 8.5%. The CDR3 has 14 residues. Trimming left V 4 bases short and J 12 bases short, with 18 bases between. Germline V CDR1 and CDR2: SEHNR, FQNEAQ (reference sequence).

Source material: peripheral blood or thyroid tissue (not recorded which). This sequence joins TRBV7-9 and TRBJ1-4; D unresolved. This receptor was obtained from a young woman with Graves' hyperthyroidism. The CDR3 is CASSSDRDGRELFF. CDR3 nucleotides: TGTGCCAGCAGCTCCGATAGAGACGGGAGGGAACTGTTTTTT.